A single T cell receptor beta chain is shown here with its context. This sample is drawn from a study of control samples from healthy donors and cancer patients. TCRdb keeps only in-frame clones here, not all; method: immunoSEQ multiplex PCR. The sample lists 98,000 or so clones; roughly 86% were seen once. Germline V gives CDR1 SGHVS, CDR2 FNYEAQ. V lost 7 bases to trimming and J lost 6 bases, with 12 bases between them. CDR3 length: 12 residues. This TCR came from a man aged 55 to 70 in good health. Sequenced input: blood. V gene TRBV7-6 combines with J gene TRBJ2-5, with D perhaps matching TRBD2 (6 bases). The CDR3 DNA reads as TGTGCCAGCACCGGGGGAGGAAAGACCCAGTACTTC. Its translation is CASTGGGKTQYF.